This T cell receptor beta chain came from a study of cytomegalovirus exposure and HLA in healthy donors. Germline trimming cut 4 bases from V and 2 bases from J; bases unmatched to any gene: 8. From germline, CDR1 is SGHRS and CDR2 YFSETQ. CDR3 size: 15 residues. 60 Vbeta and 13 Jbeta primers were used in PCR. Assay used: immunoSEQ multiplex PCR; TCRdb lists only in-frame clones, some missing. The sample carries approximately 160,000 clones, about 70% recorded once. This clone was seen more than once but under ten times. The chain has TRBV5-1 and TRBJ1-2, with 7 nucleotides matching TRBD1. Sequencing input: PBMCs. The source is a woman between 40 and 55 years old in good health and CMV-seropositive. CDR3: CASSTGTAPNYGYTF. The CDR3 nucleotides are TGCGCCAGCAGCACCGGGACAGCGCCGAACTATGGCTACACCTTC.